The source of this T cell receptor (beta chain) is a study of control samples from healthy donors and cancer patients. TCRdb's copy holds only in-frame clones and misses some; the assay was immunoSEQ multiplex PCR. The sample has some 11,000 clones, approximately 95% seen once. After removal of 0 bases from V and 5 bases from J, the junction contained 6 bases not matched to a gene. CDR1 and CDR2 (germline): GTSNPN, SVGIG (reference sequence). CDR3 length equals 14 residues. Sequenced material: PBMCs. The clonotype comes from a man between 65 and 85 years old with head and neck cancer. This chain uses TRBV30 with TRBJ2-5; 7 bases align to TRBD2. The chain's CDR3 is CAWSVWGGMETQYF. CDR3 bases: TGTGCCTGGAGTGTATGGGGGGGGATGGAGACCCAGTACTTC. The full variable domain, rest sourced from reference TRBV30 and TRBJ2-5, is SQTIHQWPATLVQPVGSPLSLECTVEGTSNPNLYWYRQAAGRGLQLLFYSVGIGQISSEVPQNLSASRPQDRQFILSSKKLLLSDSGFYLCAWSVWGGMETQYFGPGTRLLVL.